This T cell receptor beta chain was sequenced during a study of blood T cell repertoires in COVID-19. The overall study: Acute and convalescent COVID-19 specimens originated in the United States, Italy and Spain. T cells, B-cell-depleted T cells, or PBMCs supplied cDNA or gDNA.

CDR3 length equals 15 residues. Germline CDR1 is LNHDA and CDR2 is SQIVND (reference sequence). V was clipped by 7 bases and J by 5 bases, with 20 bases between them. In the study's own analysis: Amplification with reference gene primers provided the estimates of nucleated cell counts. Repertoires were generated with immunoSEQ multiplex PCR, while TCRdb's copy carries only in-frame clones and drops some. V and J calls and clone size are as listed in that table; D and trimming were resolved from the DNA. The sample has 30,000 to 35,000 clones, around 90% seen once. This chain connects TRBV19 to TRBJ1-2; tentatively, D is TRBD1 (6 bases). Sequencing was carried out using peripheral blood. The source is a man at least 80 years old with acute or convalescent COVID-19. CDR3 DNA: TGTGCCAGTACCCAAAACCGGGGGGCGGGGTATGGCTACACCTTC. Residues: CASTQNRGAGYGYTF.